The 10 T cell receptor beta chains in this list originate from one sample, sequenced in a study of glioma-infiltrating T cells. Using RNA template, CDR3s of TCR alpha and beta were amplified with iRepertoire arm-PCR. TCRdb reprocessed the multiplex PCR reads via MiXCR and lists one record per CDR3 protein. The data hold around 350,000 distinct CDR3 sequences, with roughly two fifths observed a single time. Specimen: glioma tissue, nonneoplastic brain tissue, or PBMCs (not recorded which). All receptors come from a human donor with low-grade glioma or glioblastoma, undergoing nonglioma brain surgery, or in good health (not recorded which).

This chain uses TRBV6-5 with TRBJ2-2; 10 bases map to TRBD2. Germline CDR1 is MNHEY and CDR2 is SVGAGI. The CDR3 sequence is 16 residues long. With V trimmed by 2 bases and J by 7 bases, 7 bases remained unmatched. CDR3 nucleotides: TGTGCCAGCAGTTACGTGGCTAGCGGGAGTAGCGGGGAGCTGTTTTTT. Its translation is CASSYVASGSSGELFF.

This chain uses TRBV6-6 with TRBJ2-1, with D tentatively TRBD1 or TRBD2 (5 bases each). This CDR3 contains 15 residues. The germline V gene encodes CDR1 MNHNY and CDR2 SVGAGI (reference sequence). The V end lost 0 bases, the J end lost 9 bases, and 15 bases lay between the germline ends. For the CDR3, the DNA is TGTGCCAGCAGTTACTCGGCCCTGGGGGTTGGTGAGCAGTTCTTC. As protein: CASSYSALGVGEQFF.

J is TRBJ2-5 and V is TRBV20-1, with D hard to call. The CDR3 covers 13 residues. The germline CDR1 and CDR2 sequences are DFQATT and SNEGSKA (reference sequence). The V and J ends lost 3 bases and 5 bases respectively, with 13 bases between them. For the CDR3, the DNA is TGCAGTGCTAGCCTGGCGCAATTGGAGACCCAGTACTTC. Encoded protein: CSASLAQLETQYF.

This clonotype occurred many times. J is TRBJ1-2 and V is TRBV7-2; no clear D gene. This CDR3 is built from 15 residues. Trimming took off 1 base at V and 0 bases at J, with 9 bases between the two ends. Germline CDR1 is SGHTA and CDR2 is FQGNSA. The chain's CDR3 is CASSLVGRANYGYTF. The CDR3 DNA reads as TGTGCCAGCAGCTTAGTAGGGCGAGCTAACTATGGCTACACCTTC. Full variable domain (outside the CDR3, taken from reference TRBV7-2 and TRBJ1-2): GAGVSQSPSNKVTEKGKDVELRCDPISGHTALYWYRQSLGQGLEFLIYFQGNSAPDKSGLPSDRFSAERTGGSVSTLTIQRTQQEDSAVYLCASSLVGRANYGYTFGSGTRLTVV.

The J gene is TRBJ1-5, the V gene TRBV7-7; D remains unclear. In germline, CDR1 is SSHAT, CDR2 FNYEAQ (reference sequence). V was cut by 6 bases and J by 9 bases, with 15 bases left in between. The CDR3 has 13 residues. The CDR3 spells CASSKGPLGPQHF. The CDR3, as DNA: TGTGCCAGCAGTAAAGGACCCCTCGGGCCCCAGCATTTT.

This clonotype showed up just a few times. CDR3 residues: CASSQDPRGSSYEQYF. The CDR3, as DNA: TGCGCCAGCAGCCAAGATCCGCGCGGGAGCTCCTACGAGCAGTACTTC. The chain couples TRBV4-3 to TRBJ2-7; 7 nucleotides agree with TRBD2. Per the germline V gene, CDR1 is LGHNA and CDR2 is YSLEER. This CDR3 region has 16 residues. Trimming removed 0 bases from V and 0 bases from J; junction bases left unmatched: 5.

This clonotype was observed a handful of times. A read error may explain this, as a much larger clone is one base away. V gene TRBV27 combines with J gene TRBJ2-5; D is uncertain. The CDR3 consists of 12 residues. Looked up from germline, CDR1 is MNHEY and CDR2 is SMNVEV (reference sequence). For the CDR3, the DNA is TGTACCAGCAGTTCGCTCCAAGAGACCCAGTACTTC. Residues: CTSSSLQETQYF.

The chain employs TRBV7-2 and TRBJ2-7, with 8 bases identical to TRBD2. There are 19 residues in the CDR3. V dropped 3 bases and J dropped 0; count of bases not matched to a gene: 16. Germline V gene sequence: CDR1 SGHTA, CDR2 FQGNSA. Written as DNA, the CDR3 is TGTGCCAGCAGCTTCAGGGCCCCGGCTGCGGGAGGATTCTCCTACGAGCAGTACTTC. Its translation: CASSFRAPAAGGFSYEQYF.

This clonotype came up a few times. The rearrangement joins TRBV7-9 to TRBJ2-7; 7 nucleotides match TRBD1. CDR1 is SEHNR and CDR2 is FQNEAQ in the germline V gene (reference sequence). The CDR3 is 14 residues long. The trim removed 7 bases at V and 9 bases at J, leaving 15 bases unmatched. Here the CDR3 reads CASIPRTGVTVQYF. Written as DNA, the CDR3 is TGTGCCAGCATCCCCCGGACAGGCGTAACGGTGCAGTACTTC.

CDR3 sequence reads: CAISESMGGSEKLFF. The CDR3 DNA sequence: TGTGCCATCAGTGAGTCGATGGGTGGCTCTGAAAAACTGTTTTTT. The chain has TRBV10-3 and TRBJ1-4; D gene uncertain. This CDR3 comprises 15 residues. Trimming left V 0 bases short and J 7 bases short, with 12 bases between. Germline loops: CDR1 ENHRY, CDR2 SYGVKD.